This T cell receptor (beta chain) was recorded in a study of cytomegalovirus exposure and HLA in healthy donors. Study-level points and caveats: When presence/absence was analysed, sequencing depth was taken to be roughly uniform across donors. Prior analysis indicated that the majority of TCR beta V segments exhibited productivity approximately 90% or approximately 30% of the time. With later analysis, a missense DCLRE1C variant became linked to TCR beta V- and J-gene trimming.

The PCR was carried out with 60 Vbeta primers and 13 Jbeta primers. The table came from immunoSEQ multiplex PCR; TCRdb's copy has only in-frame clones and leaves some out. In the table there are approximately 97,000 clones, 83% of which are singletons. Points on this clone: Its antigen remains unidentified.

This clonotype originated in a man aged 35 to 55 in good health and CMV-seronegative. Sequencing was carried out using PBMCs.

CDR3 nucleotide sequence: TGTGCCAGCAGCGTAGAAGGAGCTAGCGGGGGCGCCCGCACAGATACGCAGTATTTT. Translating gives CASSVEGASGGARTDTQYF. V gene TRBV9 combines with J gene TRBJ2-3; 10 bases match TRBD2. With 0 bases clipped from V and 1 base from J, the junction kept 11 bases outside the gene matches. CDR1 and CDR2 from the germline V gene are SGDLS and YYNGEE. The CDR3 is made up of 19 amino acids. Variable domain in full (rest from reference TRBV9 and TRBJ2-3): DSGVTQTPKHLITATGQRVTLRCSPRSGDLSVYWYQQSLDQGLQFLIQYYNGEERAKGNILERFSAQQFPDLHSELNLSSLELGDSALYFCASSVEGASGGARTDTQYFGPGTRLTVL.